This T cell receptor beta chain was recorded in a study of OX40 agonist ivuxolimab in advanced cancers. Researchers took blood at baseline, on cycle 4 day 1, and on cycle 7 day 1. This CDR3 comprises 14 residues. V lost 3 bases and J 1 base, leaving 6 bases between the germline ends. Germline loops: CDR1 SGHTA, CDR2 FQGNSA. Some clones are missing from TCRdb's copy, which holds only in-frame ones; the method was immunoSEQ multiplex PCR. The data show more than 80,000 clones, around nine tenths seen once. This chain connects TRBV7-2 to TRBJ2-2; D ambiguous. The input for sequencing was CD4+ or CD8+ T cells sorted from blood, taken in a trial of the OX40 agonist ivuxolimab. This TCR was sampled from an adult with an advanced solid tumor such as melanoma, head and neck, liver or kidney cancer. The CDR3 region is CASSFSGNTGELFF. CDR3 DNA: TGTGCCAGCAGCTTCTCGGGGAACACCGGGGAGCTGTTTTTT.